Detailed here is one T cell receptor beta chain. The antigen is unknown. The data are from a study of cytomegalovirus exposure and HLA in healthy donors. In the PCR, 60 Vbeta and 13 Jbeta primers were used. Using immunoSEQ multiplex PCR, the repertoire was profiled, and TCRdb retains in-frame clones only, with some absent. This sample has some 140,000 clones; around four fifths occur once, and the top ten carry 4% to 5.5%. The study, taken as a whole, reports: The study found most TCR sequences rare, yet found some public TCRs in many donors.

The CDR3 covers 15 residues. Germline V gives CDR1 MNHEY, CDR2 SMNVEV (reference sequence). The trim removed 5 bases at V and 1 base at J, leaving 7 bases unmatched. What was sequenced was PBMCs. The gene calls are TRBV27 and TRBJ2-5; 7 bases are shared with TRBD1. The sequence was obtained from a man between 25 and 39 years old in good health. CDR3: CASSTSGGSQETQYF. Written as DNA, the CDR3 is TGTGCCAGCAGTACATCAGGGGGTAGCCAAGAGACCCAGTACTTC.